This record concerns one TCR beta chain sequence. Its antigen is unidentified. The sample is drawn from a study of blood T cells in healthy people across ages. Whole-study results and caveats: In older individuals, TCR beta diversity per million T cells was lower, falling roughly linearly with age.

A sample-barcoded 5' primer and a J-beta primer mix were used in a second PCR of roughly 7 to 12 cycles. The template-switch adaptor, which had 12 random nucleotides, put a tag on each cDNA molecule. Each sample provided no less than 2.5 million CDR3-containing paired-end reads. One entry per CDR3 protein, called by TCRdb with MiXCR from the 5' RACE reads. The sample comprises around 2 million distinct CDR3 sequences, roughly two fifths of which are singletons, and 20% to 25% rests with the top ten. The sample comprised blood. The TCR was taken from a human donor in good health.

Here the CDR3 DNA reads TGTGCCAGCAGTGCTTACAGGGTAATCAATGAGCAGTTCTTC. This gives the protein CASSAYRVINEQFF. This sequence joins TRBV25-1 and TRBJ2-1; perhaps TRBD1 as D (6 bases). There are 14 residues in the CDR3. Looked up from germline, CDR1 is MGHDK and CDR2 is SYGVNS. With 4 bases removed from V and 6 bases from J, the gap between germline ends came to 13 bases.